This TCR beta chain stems from a study of blood T cell repertoires in COVID-19. CDR1 is MNHEY and CDR2 is SVGAGI in the germline V gene. The CDR3 is 13 residues long. Between the trimmed V and J ends, which lost 5 bases and 6 bases, there was a span of 11 bases. A case of COVID-19 had been met by exposed participants within 2 weeks before study entry. This table comes from immunoSEQ multiplex PCR, and its TCRdb copy is limited to in-frame clones, with some not included. Of 200,000 to 250,000 clones in the sample, 85% to 90% were seen once. This clonotype originated in a man in his fifties who had been exposed to COVID-19. The chain carries TRBV6-5 and TRBJ1-5; TRBD1 might be the D (5 bases). Sequenced: PBMCs or T cells enriched from blood (not recorded which). In nucleotides, the CDR3 is TGTGCCAGCAGTCCAGGGTTCTCTCAGCCCCAGCATTTT. It yields the protein CASSPGFSQPQHF.